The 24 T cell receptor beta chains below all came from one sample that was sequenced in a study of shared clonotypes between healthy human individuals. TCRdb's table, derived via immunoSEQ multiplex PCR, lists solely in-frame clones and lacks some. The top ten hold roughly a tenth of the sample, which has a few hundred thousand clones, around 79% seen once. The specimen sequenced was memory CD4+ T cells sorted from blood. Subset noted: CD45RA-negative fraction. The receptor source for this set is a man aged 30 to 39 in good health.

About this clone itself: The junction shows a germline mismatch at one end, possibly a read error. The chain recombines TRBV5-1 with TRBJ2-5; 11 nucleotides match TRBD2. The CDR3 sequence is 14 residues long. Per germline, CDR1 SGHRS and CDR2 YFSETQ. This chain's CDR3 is CASSRLAGPEIQYF. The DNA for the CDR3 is TGCGCCAGCAGTCGACTAGCGGGGCCAGAGATCCAGTACTTC.

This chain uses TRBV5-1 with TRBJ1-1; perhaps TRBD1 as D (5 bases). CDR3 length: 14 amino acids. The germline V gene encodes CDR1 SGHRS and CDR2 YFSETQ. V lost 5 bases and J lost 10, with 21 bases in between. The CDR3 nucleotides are TGCGCCAGCAGGCCTGACGGGGGTCCTTGGGGAGCTTTCTTT. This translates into CASRPDGGPWGAFF.

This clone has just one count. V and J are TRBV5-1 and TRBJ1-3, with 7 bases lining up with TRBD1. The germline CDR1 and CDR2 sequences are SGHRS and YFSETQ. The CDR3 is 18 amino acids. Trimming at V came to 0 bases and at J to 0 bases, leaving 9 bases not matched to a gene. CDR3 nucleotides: TGCGCCAGCAGCTTGGATGTGACAGGGCCGTCCTCTGGAAACACCATATATTTT. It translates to CASSLDVTGPSSGNTIYF.

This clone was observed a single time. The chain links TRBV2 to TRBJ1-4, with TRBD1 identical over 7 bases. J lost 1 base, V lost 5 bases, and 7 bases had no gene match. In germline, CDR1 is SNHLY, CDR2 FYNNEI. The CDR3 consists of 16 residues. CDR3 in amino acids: CASSTRDSGTNEKLFF. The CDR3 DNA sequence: TGTGCCAGCAGTACACGGGACAGCGGAACTAATGAAAAACTGTTTTTT.

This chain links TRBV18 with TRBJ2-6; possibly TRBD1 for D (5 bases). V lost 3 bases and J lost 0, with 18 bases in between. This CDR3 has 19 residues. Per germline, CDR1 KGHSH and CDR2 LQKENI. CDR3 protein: CASSPPKQGPLSGANVLTF. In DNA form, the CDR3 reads TGTGCCAGCTCACCGCCCAAGCAGGGCCCCCTCTCTGGGGCCAACGTCCTGACTTTC.

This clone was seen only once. CDR3 amino acids: CASSLRWQGPGGEQYF. The CDR3 region has the DNA TGTGCCAGCAGCCTAAGGTGGCAGGGCCCTGGCGGCGAGCAGTACTTC. The chain uses TRBV28 and TRBJ2-7; the D gene is possibly TRBD1 (5 bases). The CDR3 has 16 residues. CDR1 is MDHEN, CDR2 SYDVKM, per germline. Deletions cut 6 bases from V and 6 bases from J, with 24 bases between.

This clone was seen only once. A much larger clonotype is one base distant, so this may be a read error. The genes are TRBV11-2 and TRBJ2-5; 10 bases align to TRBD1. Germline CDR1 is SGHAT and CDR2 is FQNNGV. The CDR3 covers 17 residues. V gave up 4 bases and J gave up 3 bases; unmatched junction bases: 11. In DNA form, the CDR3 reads TGTGCCAGCAGCTCGGACCGGGACAGGGGTGCGGAAGAGACCCAGTACTTC. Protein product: CASSSDRDRGAEETQYF. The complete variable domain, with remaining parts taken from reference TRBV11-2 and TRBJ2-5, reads EAGVAQSPRYKIIEKRQSVAFWCNPISGHATLYWYQQILGQGPKLLIQFQNNGVVDDSQLPKDRFSAERLKGVDSTLKIQPAKLEDSAVYLCASSSDRDRGAEETQYFGPGTRLLVL.

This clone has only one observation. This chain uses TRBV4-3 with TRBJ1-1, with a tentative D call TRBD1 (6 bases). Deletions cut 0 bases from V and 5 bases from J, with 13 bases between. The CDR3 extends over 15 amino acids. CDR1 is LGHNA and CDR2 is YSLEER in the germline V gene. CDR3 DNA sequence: TGCGCCAGCAGCCAAGAGCCACAGGGCCATACTGAAGCTTTCTTT. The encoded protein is CASSQEPQGHTEAFF.

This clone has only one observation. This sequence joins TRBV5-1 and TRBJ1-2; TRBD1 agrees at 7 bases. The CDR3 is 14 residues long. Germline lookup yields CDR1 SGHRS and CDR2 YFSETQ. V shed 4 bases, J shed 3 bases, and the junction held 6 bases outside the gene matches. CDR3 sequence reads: CASSPLDRDYGYTF. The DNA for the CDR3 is TGCGCCAGCAGCCCTCTCGACAGGGACTATGGCTACACCTTC.

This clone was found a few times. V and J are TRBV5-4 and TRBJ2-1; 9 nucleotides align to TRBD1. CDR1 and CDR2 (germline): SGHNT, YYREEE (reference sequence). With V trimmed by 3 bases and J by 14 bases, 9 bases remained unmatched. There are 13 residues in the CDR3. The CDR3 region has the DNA TGTGCCAGCAGCTCGTCACAGGGGGCGGAGGAGTTCTTC. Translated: CASSSSQGAEEFF.

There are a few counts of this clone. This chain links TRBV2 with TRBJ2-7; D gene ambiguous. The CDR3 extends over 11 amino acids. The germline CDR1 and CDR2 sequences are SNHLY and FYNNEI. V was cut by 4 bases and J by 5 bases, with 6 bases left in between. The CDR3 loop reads CASSGSNEQYF. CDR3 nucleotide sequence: TGTGCCAGCAGTGGGAGTAACGAGCAGTACTTC.

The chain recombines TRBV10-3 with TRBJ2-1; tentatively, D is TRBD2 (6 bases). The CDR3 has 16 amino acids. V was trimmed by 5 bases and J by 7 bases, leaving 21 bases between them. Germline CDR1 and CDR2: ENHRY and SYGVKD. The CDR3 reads CAISRTRESGLNEQFF. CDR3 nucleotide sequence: TGTGCCATCAGTCGGACCCGGGAGAGCGGGTTGAATGAGCAGTTCTTC.

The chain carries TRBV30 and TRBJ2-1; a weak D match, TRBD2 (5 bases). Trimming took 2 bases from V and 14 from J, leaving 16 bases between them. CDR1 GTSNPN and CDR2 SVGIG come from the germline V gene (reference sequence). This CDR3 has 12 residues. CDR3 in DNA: TGTGCCTGGAGTCCCGGACTCGCCGGGGAGTTCTTC. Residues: CAWSPGLAGEFF.

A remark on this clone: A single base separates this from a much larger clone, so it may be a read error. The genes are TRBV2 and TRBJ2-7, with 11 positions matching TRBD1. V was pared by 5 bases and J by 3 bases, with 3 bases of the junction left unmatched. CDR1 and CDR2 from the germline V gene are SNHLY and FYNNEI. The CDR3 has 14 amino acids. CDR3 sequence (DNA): TGTGCCAGCAGTTCCGGGACAGGGGGCTACGAGCAGTACTTC. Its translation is CASSSGTGGYEQYF.

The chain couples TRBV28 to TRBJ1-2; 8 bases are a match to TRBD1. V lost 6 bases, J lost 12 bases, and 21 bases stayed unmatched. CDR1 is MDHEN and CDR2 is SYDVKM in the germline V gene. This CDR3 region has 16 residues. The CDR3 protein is CASSFTPDRGGLVDTF. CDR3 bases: TGTGCCAGCAGCTTTACACCTGACAGGGGAGGACTTGTGGACACCTTC.

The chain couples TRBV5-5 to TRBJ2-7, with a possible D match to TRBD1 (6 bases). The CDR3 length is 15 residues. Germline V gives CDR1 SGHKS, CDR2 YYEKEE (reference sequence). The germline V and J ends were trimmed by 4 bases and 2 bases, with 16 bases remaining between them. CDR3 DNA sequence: TGTGCCAGCAGCCGAGCAGGGGACCCGACCTACGAGCAGTACTTC. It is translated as CASSRAGDPTYEQYF.

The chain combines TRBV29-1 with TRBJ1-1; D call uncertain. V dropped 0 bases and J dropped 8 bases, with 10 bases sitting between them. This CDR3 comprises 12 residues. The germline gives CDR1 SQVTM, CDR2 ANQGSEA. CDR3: CSVEDPGVEAFF. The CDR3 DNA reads TGCAGCGTTGAAGATCCGGGTGTCGAAGCTTTCTTT.

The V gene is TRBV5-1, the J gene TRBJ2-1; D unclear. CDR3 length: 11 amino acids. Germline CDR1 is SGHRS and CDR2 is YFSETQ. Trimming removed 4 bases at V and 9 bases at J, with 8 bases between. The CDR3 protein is CASSISFEQFF. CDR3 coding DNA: TGCGCCAGCAGCATTAGCTTTGAGCAGTTCTTC.

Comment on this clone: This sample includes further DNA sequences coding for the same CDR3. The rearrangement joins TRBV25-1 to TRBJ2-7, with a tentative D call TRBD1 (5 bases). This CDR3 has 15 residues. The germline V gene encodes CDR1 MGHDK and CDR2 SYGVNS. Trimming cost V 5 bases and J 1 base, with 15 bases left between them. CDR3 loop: CASSRQGPGSYEQYF. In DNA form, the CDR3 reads TGTGCCAGCAGTCGCCAGGGCCCTGGGTCCTACGAGCAGTACTTC.

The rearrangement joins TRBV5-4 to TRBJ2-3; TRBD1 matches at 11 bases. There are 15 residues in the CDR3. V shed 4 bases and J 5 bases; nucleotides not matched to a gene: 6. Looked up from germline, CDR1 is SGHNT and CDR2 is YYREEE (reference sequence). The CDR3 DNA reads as TGTGCCAGCAGCAAGGGACAGGGGGTAGTAGATACGCAGTATTTT. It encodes CASSKGQGVVDTQYF. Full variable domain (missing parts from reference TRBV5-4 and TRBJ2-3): ETGVTQSPTHLIKTRGQQVTLRCSSQSGHNTVSWYQQALGQGPQFIFQYYREEENGRGNFPPRFSGLQFPNYSSELNVNALELDDSALYLCASSKGQGVVDTQYFGPGTRLTVL.

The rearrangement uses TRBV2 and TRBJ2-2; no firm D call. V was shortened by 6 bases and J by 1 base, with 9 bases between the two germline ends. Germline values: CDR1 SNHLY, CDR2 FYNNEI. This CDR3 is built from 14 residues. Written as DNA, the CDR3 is TGTGCCAGCAGGAGGACGGAGAACACCGGGGAGCTGTTTTTT. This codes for CASRRTENTGELFF.

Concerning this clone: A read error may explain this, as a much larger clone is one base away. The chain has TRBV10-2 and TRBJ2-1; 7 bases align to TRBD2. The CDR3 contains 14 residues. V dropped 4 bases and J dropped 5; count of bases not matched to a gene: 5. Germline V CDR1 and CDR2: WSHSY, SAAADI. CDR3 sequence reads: CASSGREYHNEQFF. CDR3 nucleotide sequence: TGCGCCAGCAGTGGGCGGGAGTACCACAATGAGCAGTTCTTC.

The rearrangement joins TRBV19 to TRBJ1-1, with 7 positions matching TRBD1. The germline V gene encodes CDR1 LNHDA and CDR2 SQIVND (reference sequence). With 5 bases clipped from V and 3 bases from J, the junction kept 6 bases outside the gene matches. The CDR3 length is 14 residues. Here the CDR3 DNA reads TGTGCCAGTAGTCCGCGACAGGGCTACACTGAAGCTTTCTTT. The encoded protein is CASSPRQGYTEAFF. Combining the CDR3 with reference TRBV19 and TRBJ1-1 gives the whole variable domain DGGITQSPKYLFRKEGQNVTLSCEQNLNHDAMYWYRQDPGQGLRLIYYSQIVNDFQKGDIAEGYSVSREKKESFPLTVTSAQKNPTAFYLCASSPRQGYTEAFFGQGTRLTVV.

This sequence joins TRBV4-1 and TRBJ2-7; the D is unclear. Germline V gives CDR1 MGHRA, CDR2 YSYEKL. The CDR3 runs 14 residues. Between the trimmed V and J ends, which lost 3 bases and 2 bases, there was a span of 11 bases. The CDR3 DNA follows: TGCGCCAGCAGCCAGTCGTGGCATACCTACGAGCAGTACTTC. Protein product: CASSQSWHTYEQYF.